This T cell receptor beta chain was captured by sequencing in a study of sequential checkpoint blockade in melanoma. The CDR3 has 15 amino acids. Germline-derived CDR1 and CDR2 are SGHAT and FQNNGV. V lost 0 bases and J 1 base, leaving 7 bases between the germline ends. The protocol was immunoSEQ multiplex PCR, while the TCRdb copy is restricted to in-frame clones and leaves out a portion. This table has tens of thousands of clones, about 88% appearing once. Treatment of the sample: randomized to nivolumab then ipilimumab (arm A) or the reverse (arm B). This receptor was obtained from a human donor with melanoma. V is TRBV11-2 and J is TRBJ1-5; D unresolved. The sequences come from CD8+ T cells sorted from blood (inferred from file names), collected from a patient given nivolumab and ipilimumab in sequence. The CDR3 nucleotides read TGTGCCAGCAGCTTAGATCTTAGCAGCAATCAGCCCCAGCATTTT. This encodes CASSLDLSSNQPQHF.